Listed below are T cell receptor beta chains from one sample, sequenced in a study of siplizumab effects on memory and regulatory T cells. Sequenced by immunoSEQ multiplex PCR; TCRdb stores in-frame clones only, minus some. The sample carries around 100,000 clones, approximately 94% recorded once. Sample: non-Treg CD4+ T cells sorted from blood. Receptors originate from a human donor in good health. The conserved cysteine and the conserved F or W are not part of the CDR3 here.

V,J,CDR3
TRBV7-9,TRBJ2-2,ASSPPGLAGVGELF
TRBV28,TRBJ1-2,ASSPRTRGYT
TRBV29-1,TRBJ2-6,SVPKGGARGANVLT
TRBV2,TRBJ1-4,ATKYYANEKLF
TRBV30,TRBJ2-3,AWTAGQLGDTQY
TRBV19,TRBJ1-5,ASSWQGGLSNQPQH
TRBV6-1,TRBJ1-1,ASSEALSTVNTEAF
TRBV6-4,TRBJ2-7,ASRMTGGYEQY
TRBV19,TRBJ2-3,ASSIRGDTQY
TRBV6-1,TRBJ2-3,ASSTTGATQY
TRBV19,TRBJ1-1,ASSMLRGEAF
TRBV7-6,TRBJ2-1,ASSSPTGRTYNEQF
TRBV30,TRBJ1-6,AWRGTRQGNSPLH
TRBV6-5,TRBJ1-2,ASSSTDGLYGYT
TRBV4-2,TRBJ2-3,ASSQVGNSGSTDTQY
TRBV5-8,TRBJ2-5,ASSLDRRTRQETQY
TRBV7-3,TRBJ1-2,ASSLQGGWGYT
TRBV5-1,TRBJ1-5,ASRPGTGGKDFNQPQH
TRBV7-9,TRBJ1-1,APTRNTEAF
TRBV5-1,TRBJ2-3,ASSLELWTSTDTQY
TRBV23-1,TRBJ2-7,ASSHRQNFSYEQY
TRBV15,TRBJ2-7,ATSRDPNREAYEQY
TRBV6-6,TRBJ2-7,ASSYDSRSSYEQY
TRBV19,TRBJ2-7,ASSKLGSGLAGFSYEQY
TRBV4-1,TRBJ2-5,ASSQQGAGETQY
TRBV10-1,TRBJ2-1,ASSENRGTYNEQF
TRBV7-2,TRBJ2-2,ASSLGSRELF
TRBV5-4,TRBJ1-3,ASSLVDRVPRNTIY
TRBV6-4,TRBJ2-5,ASSVNTQETQY
TRBV2,TRBJ2-3,ASSVILLAGEIGTDTQY
TRBV5-1,TRBJ2-7,ASSLGQDTYEQY
TRBV11-2,TRBJ2-1,ASSLAGGPYEQF
TRBV19,TRBJ2-7,ASSRSTNAYEQY
TRBV2,TRBJ1-1,ASSDMRGVGTEAF
TRBV4-1,TRBJ1-3,ASSQEGQGMGNTIY
TRBV6-5,TRBJ1-6,AAREGYNSPLH
TRBV7-2,TRBJ1-5,ASSEGWGAQPQH
TRBV5-4,TRBJ2-3,ASSLAQGVVDTQY